This T cell receptor beta chain derives from a study of blood T cell repertoires in COVID-19. Participants were placed into cohorts based on the clinical history they reported. Sequenced by immunoSEQ multiplex PCR; TCRdb stores in-frame clones only, minus some. The table includes 150,000 to 200,000 clones, approximately 80% detected once. V lost 5 bases and J lost 0, with 8 bases in between. The CDR3 contains 14 residues. Germline V gives CDR1 MNHEY, CDR2 SVGAGI. This receptor was identified in a man aged 40-50 years who had recovered from COVID-19. The chain has TRBV6-5 and TRBJ1-5; TRBD1 might be the D (5 bases). The specimen sequenced was PBMCs or T cells enriched from blood (not recorded which). CDR3 DNA: TGTGCCAGCAGTAGACAGCATAGCAATCAGCCCCAGCATTTT. Its translation: CASSRQHSNQPQHF.